A single sample is the source of the 32 T cell receptor beta chains below, sequenced in a study of blood T cell repertoires in COVID-19. Measured with immunoSEQ multiplex PCR; TCRdb has only the in-frame clones, and not every one. The sample has about 180,000 clones, 81% seen once. Source material: PBMCs or T cells enriched from blood (not recorded which). The receptors originated from a woman aged 40 to 50 with acute COVID-19.

The gene calls are TRBV27 and TRBJ2-7, with 8 bases matching TRBD1. This CDR3 contains 14 residues. Unmatched junction bases numbered 4, after V lost 5 bases and J lost 1 base. CDR1 is MNHEY and CDR2 is SMNVEV in the germline V gene (reference sequence). The CDR3 spells CASSVTGGSYEQYF. The DNA for the CDR3 is TGTGCCAGCAGTGTCACAGGGGGTTCCTACGAGCAGTACTTC.

The chain recombines TRBV7-9 with TRBJ2-2; 11 bases fit TRBD2. With V trimmed by 5 bases and J by 3 bases, 8 bases remained unmatched. The CDR3 has 17 residues. Germline CDR1 reads SEHNR; CDR2 reads FQNEAQ (reference sequence). This chain's CDR3 is CASSRNLAGGDTGELFF. In DNA form, the CDR3 reads TGTGCCAGCAGCCGCAATCTAGCGGGAGGCGACACCGGGGAGCTGTTTTTT.

CDR3 residues: CASSLAGASGNTIYF. The CDR3 region has the DNA TGTGCCAGCAGCTTGGCGGGAGCCTCTGGAAACACCATATATTTT. The V and J genes are TRBV5-4 and TRBJ1-3; no definite D call. The CDR3 runs to 15 residues. The V gene lost 0 bases and the J gene lost 0 bases, with 7 bases spanning the gap. Germline-derived CDR1 and CDR2 are SGHNT and YYREEE (reference sequence).

The V and J genes are TRBV9 and TRBJ2-3; tentatively, D is TRBD2 (5 bases). V gave up 0 bases and J gave up 8 bases, with 10 bases separating them. Germline V gives CDR1 SGDLS, CDR2 YYNGEE. CDR3 length: 13 amino acids. CDR3 amino acids: CASSVGGVATQYF. The DNA for the CDR3 is TGTGCCAGCAGCGTAGGGGGAGTAGCTACGCAGTATTTT.

As regards this clone: Other DNA sequences in the same sample also yield this CDR3. The V gene is TRBV5-1, the J gene TRBJ2-1; D is undetermined. CDR3 length: 13 amino acids. Trimming removed 0 bases from V and 6 bases from J, with 7 bases in between. Per the germline V gene, CDR1 is SGHRS and CDR2 is YFSETQ. CDR3 residues: CASSLGLGNEQFF. The CDR3 bases are TGCGCCAGCAGCTTGGGTCTAGGCAATGAGCAGTTCTTC.

J is TRBJ2-1 and V is TRBV24-1, with a possible D match to TRBD1 (6 bases). Germline CDR1 KGHDR, CDR2 SFDVKD. The length of the CDR3 is 16 residues. V lost 3 bases to trimming and J lost 5 bases, with 16 bases between them. This chain's CDR3 is CATSDPGQGSDNEQFF. CDR3 coding DNA: TGTGCCACCAGTGATCCGGGGCAGGGGAGTGACAATGAGCAGTTCTTC.

V is TRBV7-3 and J is TRBJ2-6; the D gene is possibly TRBD2 (5 bases). CDR3 size: 16 residues. V was cut by 7 bases and J by 4 bases, with 17 bases left in between. The germline gives CDR1 SGHTA, CDR2 FQGTGA. Here the CDR3 DNA reads TGTGCCAGCACCACCCCCCGCGGGCCAGGGGCCAACGTCCTGACTTTC. Protein: CASTTPRGPGANVLTF.

V is TRBV27 and J is TRBJ1-2, with 8 bases fitting TRBD1. Germline V lookup: CDR1 MNHEY, CDR2 SMNVEV (reference sequence). V dropped 6 bases and J dropped 3; count of bases not matched to a gene: 6. CDR3 size: 14 residues. CDR3 sequence (DNA): TGTGCCAGCAGCCAGGACAGGGTGCACTATGGCTACACCTTC. Its translation: CASSQDRVHYGYTF.

The V gene is TRBV7-3, the J gene TRBJ1-1; 7 positions agree with TRBD1. Germline V gene sequence: CDR1 SGHTA, CDR2 FQGTGA. The CDR3 contains 13 residues. V lost 2 bases to trimming and J lost 12 bases; unmatched junction nucleotides: 9. CDR3 residues: CASSLGGDRVTFF. CDR3 sequence (DNA): TGTGCCAGCAGCTTAGGAGGAGACAGGGTAACTTTCTTT.

This clone was observed a single time. The V and J genes are TRBV2 and TRBJ1-1, with 10 bases identical to TRBD1. Germline V gene lookup returns CDR1 SNHLY and CDR2 FYNNEI. After removal of 7 bases from V and 10 bases from J, the junction contained 9 bases not matched to a gene. The CDR3 is made up of 13 amino acids. In DNA form, the CDR3 reads TGTGCCAGCAAGGAGACAGGGGGCGCTGGAGCTTTCTTT. Protein: CASKETGGAGAFF.

In its sample, this clone was seen once. The V call is TRBV7-2, the J call TRBJ2-1; 9 bases line up with TRBD1. The germline V gene has CDR1 SGHTA and CDR2 FQGNSA. CDR3 length equals 18 residues. V lost 5 bases and J lost 0; bases outside the gene matches: 11. CDR3 in amino acids: CASSAAGTGTSSYNEQFF. CDR3 bases: TGTGCCAGCAGCGCCGCCGGGACAGGGACCAGCTCCTACAATGAGCAGTTCTTC. Drawing the rest from reference TRBV7-2 and TRBJ2-1, the complete variable domain is GAGVSQSPSNKVTEKGKDVELRCDPISGHTALYWYRQSLGQGLEFLIYFQGNSAPDKSGLPSDRFSAERTGGSVSTLTIQRTQQEDSAVYLCASSAAGTGTSSYNEQFFGPGTRLTVL.

This clone was found many times. J is TRBJ1-2 and V is TRBV7-5. TRBV7-5 is annotated as a pseudogene. The CDR3 length is 16 residues. CDR3: CARSSDRGLRGPGYTF. Here the CDR3 DNA reads TGTGCCAGAAGCTCAGACCGGGGACTCCGTGGCCCGGGCTACACCTTC.

The rearrangement links TRBV5-1 to TRBJ1-2; D unclear. Trimming shortened V by 1 base and J by 2 bases, and 9 bases separated the two germline ends. This CDR3 is 14 amino acids long. The germline V gene encodes CDR1 SGHRS and CDR2 YFSETQ. CDR3 in amino acids: CASSLTDLNYGYTF. DNA for the CDR3: TGCGCCAGCAGCTTGACAGACCTAAACTATGGCTACACCTTC. Variable domain in full (rest from reference TRBV5-1 and TRBJ1-2): KAGVTQTPRYLIKTRGQQVTLSCSPISGHRSVSWYQQTPGQGLQFLFEYFSETQRNKGNFPGRFSGRQFSNSRSEMNVSTLELGDSALYLCASSLTDLNYGYTFGSGTRLTVV.

The sample holds one count of this clone. The J gene is TRBJ2-2, the V gene TRBV29-1; TRBD2 aligns across 11 bases. Germline assignment: CDR1 SQVTM and CDR2 ANQGSEA. V shed 6 bases, J shed 6 bases, and the junction held 9 bases outside the gene matches. The CDR3 has 15 residues. The CDR3 DNA follows: TGCAGCGTCTCACTAGCGGGAGTACTTCCCGGGGAGCTGTTTTTT. Translation gives CSVSLAGVLPGELFF.

Here the CDR3 DNA reads TGTGCCAGCAGCTTAGATGGGGGGGGCTTGGATGAGCAGTTCTTC. Protein product: CASSLDGGGLDEQFF. The chain employs TRBV11-2 and TRBJ2-1; weak D call: TRBD2 (7 bases). Trimming removed 0 bases at V and 8 bases at J, with 14 bases between. This CDR3 is 15 amino acids long. Germline values: CDR1 SGHAT, CDR2 FQNNGV.

The V call is TRBV19, the J call TRBJ1-1, with 7 positions matching TRBD1. V was clipped by 6 bases and J by 3 bases; unmatched bases: 13. CDR3 length equals 16 residues. Looked up from germline, CDR1 is LNHDA and CDR2 is SQIVND (reference sequence). CDR3 nucleotide sequence: TGTGCCAGTAGACGTAACAGGGGATATAGGGACACTGAAGCTTTCTTT. Translation: CASRRNRGYRDTEAFF.

The chain couples TRBV6-4 to TRBJ2-5; 8 bases are a match to TRBD2. J was trimmed by 1 base and V by 6 bases; bases with no gene match: 7. This CDR3 comprises 15 residues. Germline V CDR1 and CDR2: MRHNA, SNTAGT. The CDR3 coding sequence is TGTGCCAGCAGCCAAACTAGCGGTCCCCAAGAGACCCAGTACTTC. Its translation is CASSQTSGPQETQYF.

The chain carries TRBV12-3 or TRBV12-4 and TRBJ1-2; D gene uncertain. V lost 3 bases and J 5 bases, leaving 7 bases between the germline ends. The CDR3 is made up of 12 amino acids. The CDR3 coding sequence is TGTGCCAGCAGTTTCAGTTTATATGGCTACACCTTC. It yields the protein CASSFSLYGYTF.

This chain uses TRBV10-3 with TRBJ1-1, with 9 bases aligning to TRBD1. Germline CDR1 is ENHRY and CDR2 is SYGVKD. The CDR3 contains 14 residues. V shed 9 bases, J shed 4 bases, and the junction held 9 bases outside the gene matches. CDR3: CAIGQGPGGTEAFF. CDR3 in DNA: TGTGCCATAGGACAGGGGCCGGGGGGCACTGAAGCTTTCTTT.

This clone was counted between two and nine times. CDR3 sequence: CASSRFLAGPKTQYF. The CDR3 DNA reads as TGTGCCAGTAGTAGGTTCCTAGCGGGACCGAAGACCCAGTACTTC. V and J are TRBV19 and TRBJ2-5, with 9 positions matching TRBD2. J gave up 6 bases and V 4 bases, and 9 bases lay outside the gene matches. The CDR3 runs 15 residues. The V gene's germline CDR1 is LNHDA and CDR2 SQIVND (reference sequence).

This sequence joins TRBV14 and TRBJ2-3; no reliable D call. Trimming pared 4 bases from V and 0 bases from J, leaving 11 bases between. The germline gives CDR1 SGHDN, CDR2 FVKESK. The CDR3 consists of 15 residues. The CDR3 nucleotides read TGTGCCAGCAGCCCCGGGTTGAGTAGCACAGATACGCAGTATTTT. It encodes CASSPGLSSTDTQYF. Full variable domain (remainder filled in from reference TRBV14 and TRBJ2-3): EAGVTQFPSHSVIEKGQTVTLRCDPISGHDNLYWYRRVMGKEIKFLLHFVKESKQDESGMPNNRFLAERTGGTYSTLKVQPAELEDSGVYFCASSPGLSSTDTQYFGPGTRLTVL.

This chain uses TRBV6-5 with TRBJ2-1; TRBD2 might be the D (5 bases). This CDR3 spans 11 amino acids. V gave up 11 bases and J gave up 10 bases, with 15 bases separating them. CDR1 MNHEY and CDR2 SVGAGI come from the germline V gene. CDR3 protein: CAGRTSGEQFF. In DNA, the CDR3 is TGTGCCGGTCGGACCTCGGGGGAGCAGTTCTTC.

This sequence joins TRBV29-1 and TRBJ1-1; no clear D. Between the trimmed V and J ends, which lost 7 bases and 4 bases, there was a span of 16 bases. The CDR3 totals 13 residues. The V gene's germline CDR1 is SQVTM and CDR2 ANQGSEA. CDR3 region: CSAVMGFGTEAFF. As DNA, the CDR3 is TGCAGCGCCGTGATGGGCTTCGGCACTGAAGCTTTCTTT.

The chain uses TRBV7-3 and TRBJ2-3; D gene unclear. CDR3 length: 14 amino acids. V was cut by 0 bases and J by 2 bases, with 6 bases left in between. Germline CDR1 and CDR2: SGHTA and FQGTGA. The CDR3 nucleotides read TGTGCCAGCAGCTTAACGTCGTCCACAGATACGCAGTATTTT. Amino acids: CASSLTSSTDTQYF.

The DNA for the CDR3 is TGTGCCAGCAGACCCGGGACAGCAGACACTGAAGCTTTCTTT. Translation gives CASRPGTADTEAFF. V gene TRBV6-5 combines with J gene TRBJ1-1, with 7 bases lining up with TRBD1. The CDR3 spans 14 residues. Trimming at V came to 6 bases and at J to 3 bases, leaving 7 bases not matched to a gene. Germline-derived CDR1 and CDR2 are MNHEY and SVGAGI.

This chain joins TRBV6-1 and TRBJ1-4; 10 nucleotides line up with TRBD1. V lost 2 bases, J lost 8 bases, and 5 bases stayed unmatched. There are 15 residues in the CDR3. CDR1 and CDR2 from the germline V gene are MNHNS and SASEGT. Here the CDR3 reads CASSEKVTGGEKLFF. Here the CDR3 DNA reads TGTGCCAGCAGTGAAAAGGTGACAGGGGGCGAAAAACTGTTTTTT.

The V call is TRBV10-3, the J call TRBJ1-2; the match to TRBD1 covers 10 bases. Germline-derived CDR1 and CDR2 are ENHRY and SYGVKD. This CDR3 has 16 residues. J lost 3 bases, V lost 6 bases, and 10 bases had no gene match. The CDR3 sequence: CAISSGQGEQDYGYTF. Written as DNA, the CDR3 is TGTGCCATCAGCTCCGGACAGGGGGAGCAAGACTATGGCTACACCTTC.

The gene calls are TRBV7-9 and TRBJ1-1, with D unclear. V lost 4 bases and J lost 0, with 12 bases in between. This CDR3 contains 15 residues. The germline gives CDR1 SEHNR, CDR2 FQNEAQ (reference sequence). The CDR3 region has the DNA TGTGCCAGCAGCTCTTCCAGGCACATGAACACTGAAGCTTTCTTT. This codes for CASSSSRHMNTEAFF.

This clone was counted ten times or more. This sequence joins TRBV6-2 or TRBV6-3 and TRBJ2-5; TRBD2 matches at 7 bases. The CDR3 has 15 amino acids. The V gene's germline CDR1 is MNHEY and CDR2 SVGEGT. Germline trimming cut 2 bases from V and 0 bases from J; bases unmatched to any gene: 3. Here the CDR3 DNA reads TGTGCCAGCAGTTACCTAGCGGAGAACCAAGAGACCCAGTACTTC. As protein: CASSYLAENQETQYF.

The CDR3 DNA is TGTGCCAGCAGCTTAGCTGGGAGCTCCTACAATGAGCAGTTCTTC. Translation gives CASSLAGSSYNEQFF. This chain uses TRBV7-6 with TRBJ2-1; tentative D call: TRBD2 (5 bases). The germline V and J ends were trimmed by 0 bases and 0 bases, with 6 bases remaining between them. This CDR3 has 15 amino acids. Germline V CDR1 and CDR2: SGHVS, FNYEAQ.

In DNA, the CDR3 is TGCGCCAGCAGCTCCGCCCTAACTAGCGGATCCTACAATGAGCAGTTCTTC. Encoded protein: CASSSALTSGSYNEQFF. V is TRBV5-1 and J is TRBJ2-1; TRBD2 matches 8 bases. The junction had 9 bases not matched to a gene; V was cut back by 3 bases and J by 1 base. Germline V gene sequence: CDR1 SGHRS, CDR2 YFSETQ. The CDR3 is made up of 17 amino acids.

V is TRBV15 and J is TRBJ2-5, with D possibly being TRBD1 (6 bases). Germline CDR1 LNHNV, CDR2 YYDKDF (reference sequence). This CDR3 has 13 amino acids. V was shortened by 5 bases and J by 9 bases, with 16 bases between the two germline ends. CDR3 loop: CATSSGHAGAQYF. CDR3 nucleotides: TGTGCCACCAGCTCCGGACACGCAGGGGCCCAGTACTTC. Full variable domain (remainder filled in from reference TRBV15 and TRBJ2-5): DAMVIQNPRYQVTQFGKPVTLSCSQTLNHNVMYWYQQKSSQAPKLLFHYYDKDFNNEADTPDNFQSRRPNTSFCFLDIRSPGLGDTAMYLCATSSGHAGAQYFGPGTRLLVL.